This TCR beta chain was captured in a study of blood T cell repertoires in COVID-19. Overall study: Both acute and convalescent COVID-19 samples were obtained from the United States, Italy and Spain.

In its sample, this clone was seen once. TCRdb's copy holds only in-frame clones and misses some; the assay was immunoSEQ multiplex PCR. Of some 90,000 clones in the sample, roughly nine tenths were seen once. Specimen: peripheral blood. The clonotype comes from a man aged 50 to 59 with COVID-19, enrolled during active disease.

CDR3 residues: CASSVHEGRGTEAFF. CDR3 sequence (DNA): TGTGCCAGCAGCGTACATGAGGGCCGCGGTACTGAAGCTTTCTTT. The chain recombines TRBV9 with TRBJ1-1; unclear D gene. Trimming left V 1 base short and J 5 bases short, with 15 bases between. Germline CDR1 and CDR2: SGDLS and YYNGEE. This CDR3 is 15 amino acids long.